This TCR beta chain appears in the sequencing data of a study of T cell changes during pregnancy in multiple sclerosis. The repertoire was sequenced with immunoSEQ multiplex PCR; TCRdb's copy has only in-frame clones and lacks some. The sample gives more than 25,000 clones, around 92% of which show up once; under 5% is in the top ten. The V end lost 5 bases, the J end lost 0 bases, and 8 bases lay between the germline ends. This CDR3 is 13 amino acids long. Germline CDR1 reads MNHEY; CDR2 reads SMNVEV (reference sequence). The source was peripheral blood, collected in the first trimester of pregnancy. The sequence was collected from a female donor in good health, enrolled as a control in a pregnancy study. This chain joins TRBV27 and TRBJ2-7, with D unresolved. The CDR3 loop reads CASSPESSYEQYF. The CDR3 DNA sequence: TGTGCCAGCAGTCCCGAGAGCTCCTACGAGCAGTACTTC.